These 4 T cell receptor beta chains were sequenced from one sample in a study of T cells in Graves' hyperthyroidism and ophthalmopathy. TCR beta CDR3 sequences were amplified from RNA transcripts. The HTBI primer set served for first-round RT-PCR of the TCR CDR3. TCRdb re-derived calls from the multiplex PCR reads in MiXCR, one entry per CDR3 protein. The sample records 490,000 or so distinct CDR3 sequences, about 15% being singletons. Input material: blood. The receptors originated from a woman aged 25-40 years with Graves' ophthalmopathy.

The rearrangement links TRBV7-2 to TRBJ1-5, with no clear D. V was cut by 5 bases and J by 2 bases, with 16 bases left in between. The CDR3 sequence is 16 residues long. CDR1 is SGHTA and CDR2 is FQGNSA in the germline V gene. CDR3 in amino acids: CASSAYSLGRNQPQHF. CDR3 bases: TGTGCCAGCAGCGCCTACAGTCTAGGCCGCAATCAGCCCCAGCATTTT.

This clonotype was picked up many times. The J gene is TRBJ1-2, the V gene TRBV28; 8 bases agree with TRBD1. Germline lookup yields CDR1 MDHEN and CDR2 SYDVKM. Unmatched junction bases numbered 16, after V lost 6 bases and J lost 4 bases. The CDR3 spans 17 residues. CDR3 residues: CASSLIPAGQGSYGYTF. In DNA, the CDR3 is TGTGCCAGCAGCCTTATCCCCGCTGGACAGGGTTCCTATGGCTACACCTTC.

The chain employs TRBV4-1 and TRBJ2-1; the match to TRBD2 covers 10 bases. The CDR3 is made up of 18 amino acids. Losses at the gene ends were 5 bases for V and 6 bases for J; bases not matched to a gene: 16. Germline CDR1 is MGHRA and CDR2 is YSYEKL. The CDR3 DNA reads TGCGCCAGCAGCTATGGTCTAGCGGGAGTCCCCGGTATCAATGAGCAGTTCTTC. Protein product: CASSYGLAGVPGINEQFF.

DNA of the CDR3: TGTGCCAGCAGGGTCCGGGATAACCCCTACGAGCAGTTCTTC. Its protein is CASRVRDNPYEQFF. The chain recombines TRBV12-3 or TRBV12-4 with TRBJ2-7; tentative D call: TRBD2 (5 bases). The J call may be incorrect, as the DNA end agrees better with TRBJ2-1. The CDR3 has 14 residues.